Reported below is one TCR beta chain. Donors were grouped by their self-reported clinical history. The CDR3 length is 17 residues. Trimming left V 1 base short and J 7 bases short, with 18 bases between. The germline V gene has CDR1 SGHRS and CDR2 YFSETQ. This specimen belongs to a study of blood T cell repertoires in COVID-19. Clones were read by immunoSEQ multiplex PCR, and TCRdb kept only the in-frame ones, dropping some. The sample has roughly 300,000 clones, over 75% seen once; the top ten hold about 4%. The sequence came from a man aged 25 to 45 who had recovered from COVID-19. Sequencing input: PBMCs or T cells enriched from blood (not recorded which). This chain links TRBV5-1 with TRBJ1-6; D unresolved. CDR3 protein: CASSLSGSKGGNSPLHF. Written as DNA, the CDR3 is TGCGCCAGCAGCTTGTCAGGATCTAAAGGCGGGAATTCACCCCTCCACTTT.